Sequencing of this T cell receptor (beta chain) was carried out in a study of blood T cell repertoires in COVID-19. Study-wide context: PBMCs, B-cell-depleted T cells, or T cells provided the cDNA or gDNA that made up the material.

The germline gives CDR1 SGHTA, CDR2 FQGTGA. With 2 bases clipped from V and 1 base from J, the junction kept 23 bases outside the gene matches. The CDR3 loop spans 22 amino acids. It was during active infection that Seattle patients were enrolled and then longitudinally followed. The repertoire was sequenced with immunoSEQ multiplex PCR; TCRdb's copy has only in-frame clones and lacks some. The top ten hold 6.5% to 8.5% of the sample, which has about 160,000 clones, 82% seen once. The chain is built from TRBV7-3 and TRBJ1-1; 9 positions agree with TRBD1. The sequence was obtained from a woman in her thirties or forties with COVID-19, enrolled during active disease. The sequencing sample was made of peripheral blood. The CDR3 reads CASSLGPHRGPRLVPPNTEAFF. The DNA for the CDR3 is TGTGCCAGCAGCTTAGGGCCGCACAGGGGGCCCAGGCTAGTTCCTCCGAACACTGAAGCTTTCTTT.